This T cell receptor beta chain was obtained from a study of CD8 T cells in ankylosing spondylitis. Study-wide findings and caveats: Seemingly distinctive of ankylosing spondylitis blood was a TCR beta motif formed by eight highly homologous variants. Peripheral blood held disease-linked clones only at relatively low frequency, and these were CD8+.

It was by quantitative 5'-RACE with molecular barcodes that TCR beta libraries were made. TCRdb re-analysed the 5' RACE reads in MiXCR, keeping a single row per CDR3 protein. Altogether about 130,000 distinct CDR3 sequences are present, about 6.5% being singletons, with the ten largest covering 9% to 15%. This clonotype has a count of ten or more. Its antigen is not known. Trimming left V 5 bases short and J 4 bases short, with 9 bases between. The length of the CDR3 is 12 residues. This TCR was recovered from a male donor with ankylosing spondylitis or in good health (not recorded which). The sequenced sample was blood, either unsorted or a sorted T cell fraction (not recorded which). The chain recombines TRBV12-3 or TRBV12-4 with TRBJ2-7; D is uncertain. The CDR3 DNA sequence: TGTGCCAGCAGTCACTCCCCTTACGAGCAGTACTTC. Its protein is CASSHSPYEQYF.